This T cell receptor beta chain was captured by sequencing in a study of OX40 agonist ivuxolimab in advanced cancers. Study-wide findings and caveats: Clones of CD4+ and CD8+ blood T cells grew by week 6 at doses of 0.1 to 3.0 mg/kg.

Germline CDR1 is GTSNPN and CDR2 is SVGIG (reference sequence). The CDR3 sequence is 16 residues long. V lost 3 bases and J lost 7, with 19 bases in between. Details on this clone: The antigen remains undetermined.

Profiling relied on immunoSEQ multiplex PCR, and the TCRdb table lists in-frame clones only, not all of them. There are about 62,000 clones in the sample; roughly 78% occur only once, and approximately 11% lies in the top ten. The V gene is TRBV30, the J gene TRBJ1-6; D is ambiguous. The specimen comprised CD4+ or CD8+ T cells sorted from blood, sampled in a trial of the OX40 agonist ivuxolimab. The clonotype comes from an adult with an advanced solid tumor such as melanoma, head and neck, liver or kidney cancer. CDR3 sequence (DNA): TGTGCCTGGAGCCCTTGGGAGGCTTTGGGAAATTCACCCCTCCACTTT. Protein product: CAWSPWEALGNSPLHF.